One sample yielded the 5 T cell receptor beta chains listed below, sequenced in a study of blood T cells in healthy people across ages. Using a J-beta primer mix together with a sample-barcoded 5' primer, a second PCR was run for roughly 6 to 11 cycles. TCRdb called the 5' RACE reads again in MiXCR, with one record for every CDR3 protein. The sample includes roughly 1.9 million distinct CDR3 sequences, roughly 43% of them seen just once. The sample consisted of blood. These receptors were taken from a human donor in good health.

The gene calls are TRBV25-1 and TRBJ1-1; tentative D call: TRBD1 (5 bases). The ends were cut back, 7 bases at V and 11 bases at J, with 17 bases in the middle. The CDR3 is made up of 12 amino acids. CDR1 and CDR2 (germline): MGHDK, SYGVNS. For the CDR3, the DNA is TGTGCCAGCAAGAATGCCCCGGGACTCGCTTTCTTT. Translating it yields CASKNAPGLAFF.

The chain uses TRBV5-1 and TRBJ1-1; maybe TRBD1 (6 bases). Trimming pared 4 bases from V and 1 base from J, leaving 14 bases between. CDR1 and CDR2 from the germline V gene are SGHRS and YFSETQ. The CDR3 totals 15 residues. In DNA, the CDR3 is TGCGCCAGCAGCGGAACAGGGCTGACGAACACTGAAGCTTTCTTT. This encodes CASSGTGLTNTEAFF.

This chain connects TRBV4-1 to TRBJ2-3; TRBD2 aligns across 8 bases. The trim removed 0 bases at V and 1 base at J, leaving 9 bases unmatched. Germline V gives CDR1 MGHRA, CDR2 YSYEKL. CDR3 size: 18 residues. The CDR3 nucleotides are TGCGCCAGCAGCCAAGAAGGTATCCTAGCGGGTCGCACAGATACGCAGTATTTT. This encodes CASSQEGILAGRTDTQYF.

In its sample, this clonotype was seen a few times. This chain uses TRBV11-2 with TRBJ2-3; no clear D gene. The CDR3 sequence is 16 residues long. Germline CDR1 reads SGHAT; CDR2 reads FQNNGV. The V and J ends lost 1 base and 2 bases respectively, with 13 bases between them. The CDR3: CASSLVKGKYTDTQYF. CDR3 nucleotide sequence: TGTGCCAGCAGCTTAGTCAAGGGTAAATACACAGATACGCAGTATTTT.

Details on this clonotype: One junction end disagrees with the germline gene, perhaps due to a read error. V usage is TRBV6-2 or TRBV6-3 and J usage is TRBJ1-6; TRBD1 agrees at 9 bases. This CDR3 has 14 residues. Germline V CDR1 and CDR2: MNHEY, SVGEGT. The CDR3, as DNA: TGTGTCAGCAGTTCGGACAGGGGAAGGTCACCCCTCCACTTT. This gives the protein CVSSSDRGRSPLHF.